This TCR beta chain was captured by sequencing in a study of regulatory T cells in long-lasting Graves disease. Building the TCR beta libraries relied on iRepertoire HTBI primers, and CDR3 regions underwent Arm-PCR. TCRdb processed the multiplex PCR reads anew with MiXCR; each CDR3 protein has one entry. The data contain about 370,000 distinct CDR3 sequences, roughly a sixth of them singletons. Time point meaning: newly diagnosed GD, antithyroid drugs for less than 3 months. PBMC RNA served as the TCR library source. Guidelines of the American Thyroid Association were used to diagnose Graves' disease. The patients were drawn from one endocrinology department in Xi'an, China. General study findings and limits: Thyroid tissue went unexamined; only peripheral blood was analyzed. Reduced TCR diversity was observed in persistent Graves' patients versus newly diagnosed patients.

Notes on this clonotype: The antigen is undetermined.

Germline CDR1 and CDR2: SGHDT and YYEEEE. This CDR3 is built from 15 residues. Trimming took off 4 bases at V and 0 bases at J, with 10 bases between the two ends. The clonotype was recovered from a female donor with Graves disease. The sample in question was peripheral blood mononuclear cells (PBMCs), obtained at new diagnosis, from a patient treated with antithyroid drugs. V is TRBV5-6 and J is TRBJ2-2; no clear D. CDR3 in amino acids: CASSNGITNTGELFF. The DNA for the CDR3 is TGTGCCAGCAGCAATGGGATAACGAACACCGGGGAGCTGTTTTTT.